Following are 12 T cell receptor beta chains from one sample sequenced in a study of vaccination and CD4 T cells after COVID-19. As to treatment: approximately nine-day PBMC culture with coronavirus spike peptide pools or control peptides (ViraFEST assay). Samples of CD4+ T cells were obtained from the unexposed donor before the COVID-19 pandemic (2011-2018). Their target antigens are unknown. The Oncomine TCR Beta short-read assay was applied to DNA of cultured CD4+ T cells. TCRdb re-called the PCR reads with MiXCR, one entry per CDR3 protein. The sample has 6,000 to 8,000 distinct CDR3 sequences, over 40% seen once; the top ten hold 25%. The source material was CD4+ T cells from blood, cultured in vitro. These receptors originate from a human donor in good health.

This clonotype was counted only a few times. The chain combines TRBV10-3 with TRBJ1-1; perhaps TRBD1 as D (5 bases). V lost 3 bases and J lost 0, with 8 bases in between. This CDR3 region has 14 residues. CDR1 and CDR2 (germline): ENHRY, SYGVKD. CDR3 loop: CAISEDSMNTEAFF. The CDR3 DNA follows: TGTGCCATCAGTGAAGACAGCATGAACACTGAAGCTTTCTTT.

The chain combines TRBV30 with TRBJ1-6; D perhaps matches TRBD1 (5 bases). V gave up 3 bases and J gave up 7 bases, with 10 bases separating them. The CDR3 has 13 amino acids. Germline CDR1 is GTSNPN and CDR2 is SVGIG (reference sequence). CDR3 sequence reads: CAWRGQGNSPLHF. The CDR3 DNA is TGTGCCTGGAGGGGGCAGGGCAATTCACCCCTCCACTTT.

The rearrangement links TRBV27 to TRBJ1-2; D ambiguous. With 2 bases removed from V and 4 bases from J, the gap between germline ends came to 11 bases. Per the germline V gene, CDR1 is MNHEY and CDR2 is SMNVEV (reference sequence). CDR3 length equals 14 residues. DNA for the CDR3: TGTGCCAGCAGTTTAACCCTCTCCGGCTATGGCTACACCTTC. Residues: CASSLTLSGYGYTF.

The chain uses TRBV7-8 and TRBJ1-4; no reliable D call. The CDR3 covers 16 residues. The germline CDR1 and CDR2 sequences are SGHVS and FQNEAQ. V lost 2 bases and J 6 bases, leaving 16 bases between the germline ends. CDR3 amino acids: CASSLRRAPKDEKLFF. In nucleotides, the CDR3 is TGTGCCAGCAGCTTACGTCGGGCGCCCAAGGATGAAAAACTGTTTTTT.

This chain connects TRBV6-5 to TRBJ1-2; D not certain. V lost 4 bases to trimming and J lost 4 bases, with 16 bases between them. This CDR3 is 15 amino acids long. Germline loops: CDR1 MNHEY, CDR2 SVGAGI. Written as DNA, the CDR3 is TGTGCCAGCAGTTTCGCTGGCCGTGGCGGCTATGGCTACACCTTC. This translates into CASSFAGRGGYGYTF.

In this sample, this clonotype turned up a few times. As DNA, the CDR3 is TGTGCCAGTGGCAGGGGAGACTATGGCTACACCTTC. Protein: CASGRGDYGYTF. The chain carries TRBV19 and TRBJ1-2; TRBD1 might be the D (6 bases). Trimming cost V 8 bases and J 3 bases, with 10 bases left between them. The CDR3 totals 12 residues. Germline CDR1 reads LNHDA; CDR2 reads SQIVND (reference sequence).

J is TRBJ1-2 and V is TRBV12-3 or TRBV12-4, with a possible D match to TRBD1 (5 bases). Trimming removed 6 bases from V and 6 bases from J, with 14 bases in between. The CDR3 is 13 amino acids. In nucleotides, the CDR3 is TGTGCCAGCAGATCGGACAAGCTGCATGGCTACACCTTC. Amino acid sequence: CASRSDKLHGYTF.

The sample holds one count of this clonotype. V is TRBV5-4 and J is TRBJ2-7; 14 nucleotides line up with TRBD2. The ends lost 4 bases at V and 2 bases at J; junction bases unmatched: 2. The length of the CDR3 is 15 residues. Germline V gene sequence: CDR1 SGHNT, CDR2 YYREEE (reference sequence). The CDR3 DNA reads TGTGCCAGCAGCGAGGGACTAGCGGGAGCCTACGAGCAGTACTTC. It encodes CASSEGLAGAYEQYF.

The chain couples TRBV7-6 to TRBJ2-3; 16 bases match TRBD2. V lost 1 base and J lost 6; bases outside the gene matches: 7. Germline V gene lookup returns CDR1 SGHVS and CDR2 FNYEAQ. CDR3 length equals 18 residues. The CDR3 region has the DNA TGTGCCAGCAGCTTAGTGGGACTAGCGGGGGGGCGTAGGGATACGCAGTATTTT. Translated, it gives CASSLVGLAGGRRDTQYF.

This clonotype was seen a few times. The V call is TRBV20-1, the J call TRBJ2-2, with unresolved D. The CDR3 totals 12 residues. Deletions cut 3 bases from V and 4 bases from J, with 6 bases between. Germline values: CDR1 DFQATT, CDR2 SNEGSKA (reference sequence). The DNA of the CDR3 is TGCAGTGCTAGTCGTCCCACCGGGGAGCTGTTTTTT. It specifies CSASRPTGELFF.

The chain joins TRBV7-6 to TRBJ2-2, with D maybe TRBD1 (6 bases). The CDR3 runs 17 residues. Germline V gene lookup returns CDR1 SGHVS and CDR2 FNYEAQ. The ends were cut back, 5 bases at V and 5 bases at J, with 21 bases in the middle. As DNA, the CDR3 is TGTGCCAGCAGCCCCACCTCGACAGGATTTTTTACCGGGGAGCTGTTTTTT. Its translation: CASSPTSTGFFTGELFF.

In its sample, this clonotype was seen once. The J gene is TRBJ2-7, the V gene TRBV20-1; D not certain. The CDR3 totals 14 residues. The V gene's germline CDR1 is DFQATT and CDR2 SNEGSKA (reference sequence). Trimming removed 5 bases at V and 3 bases at J, with 17 bases between. The CDR3 protein is CSAENPQPDYEQYF. The CDR3 DNA follows: TGCAGTGCTGAGAACCCCCAACCCGACTACGAGCAGTACTTC.